This T cell receptor beta chain was retrieved from a study of glioma-infiltrating T cells. Study outcomes and limitations: CDR3 overlap between tissue and blood was very small. Tissue-blood divergence was below expectation in non-neoplastic patients, above in gliomas.

The iRepertoire nested amplicon-rescue multiplex PCR amplified TCR alpha and beta CDR3s from RNA. Tissue mRNA or PBMC total RNA, about 85-400 ng, went into one-step reverse transcription and amplification. In TCRdb, the multiplex PCR reads were re-called with MiXCR into one record per CDR3 protein. This table holds about 44,000 distinct CDR3 sequences, around 20% found once. The CDR3 sequence is 15 residues long. With 4 bases removed from V and 0 bases from J, the gap between germline ends came to 11 bases. Germline CDR1 and CDR2: SNHLY and FYNNEI. This clonotype has ten or more counts. As yet, its antigen is unknown.

Material for sequencing was glioma tissue, nonneoplastic brain tissue, or PBMCs (not recorded which). This clonotype originated in a human donor with low-grade glioma or glioblastoma, undergoing nonglioma brain surgery, or in good health (not recorded which). This sequence joins TRBV2 and TRBJ2-3; the D gene could be TRBD1 or TRBD2 (5 bases each). CDR3 amino acids: CASSAGAASTDTQYF. CDR3 bases: TGTGCCAGCAGTGCCGGGGCAGCTAGCACAGATACGCAGTATTTT.